This T cell receptor beta chain is drawn from a study of T cells in Graves' hyperthyroidism and ophthalmopathy. Study-wide background: Peripheral blood specimens were obtained at initial diagnosis, prior to any treatment. Study-wide results and limits: Most thyroid clonotypes with frequency above 0.001 were detected in blood.

The CDR3 loop spans 13 amino acids. V was shortened by 4 bases and J by 0 bases, with 7 bases between the two germline ends. Germline CDR1 reads SGHRS; CDR2 reads YFSETQ. Amplified TCR beta CDR3 regions derived from RNA transcripts. An initial round of RT-PCR targeting the TCR CDR3 relied on the HTBI primer set. TCRdb processed the multiplex PCR reads anew with MiXCR; each CDR3 protein has one entry. Of about 840,000 distinct CDR3 sequences listed, about two fifths are singletons. Uncontrolled infection, other autoimmune disease, pregnancy or lactation disqualified patients from enrolment. Fresh 10 ml peripheral blood yielded PBMCs. For this clonotype: The antigen remains undetermined. A much larger clone lies one base from this, so it may be a read error. This CDR3 is missing its conserved last phenylalanine or tryptophan, likely due to a read error.

The TCR comes from a man younger than 30 with Graves' hyperthyroidism. This chain uses TRBV5-1 with TRBJ1-1; no definite D call. Sequencing was done on a sample of blood. CDR3 amino acids: CASSKGLNTEAFS. CDR3 bases: TGCGCCAGCAGCAAGGGTTTGAACACTGAAGCTTTCTCT.